This T cell receptor beta chain was found in a study of T cell changes during pregnancy in multiple sclerosis (dated by TCRdb to about 2019). About the study as a whole: The study looked at changes in the T cell repertoire across pregnancy in women with multiple sclerosis.

The receptor library was made with the immunoSEQ multiplex PCR assay. Held by TCRdb, this immuneACCESS table contains in-frame sequences only and omits some clones. Under half of the omission traces to an unresolved V gene where checked; the cause of the rest is unknown. Recorded for this sample are about 70,000 clones; roughly 94% of them occurred a single time. The ten largest clones represent 0.45% to 0.7% of the sample. To note about this clone: This receptor's antigen is unknown. Per-base qualities were not stored, and no clone one base away is much larger.

From the cysteine through the phenylalanine, the CDR3 covers 14 amino acids. The only DNA kept is the CDR3, 42 bases in frame from the first base. CDR1 and CDR2 are read off the germline V gene (reference sequence) as SEHNR and FQNEAQ. For this chain, trimming is 3 bases at the V end and 5 bases at the J end, and the number of junction bases without a gene match is 7. The rearranged chain carries TRBV7-9 and TRBJ2-7, with 7 bases matching TRBD1. This TCR derives from a female donor with multiple sclerosis, enrolled in a pregnancy study. This specimen consisted of peripheral blood, obtained in the third trimester of pregnancy. Read as DNA, the sequence is TGTGCCAGCAGCTTCCTACAGGGGAAACACGAGCAGTACTTC. The encoded protein is CASSFLQGKHEQYF. Reference TRBV7-9 and TRBJ2-7 proteins supply the regions before and after the CDR3; the full variable domain is: DTGVSQNPRHKITKRGQNVTFRCDPISEHNRLYWYRQTLGQGPEFLTYFQNEAQLEKSRLLSDRFSAERPKGSFSTLEIQRTEQGDSAMYLCASSFLQGKHEQYFGPGTRLTVT.